The entry that follows covers one T cell receptor beta chain sequence. The assay was immunoSEQ multiplex PCR, and TCRdb's table has in-frame clones only and misses some. The sample carries fewer than 300,000 clones, approximately 90% recorded once. These data come from a study of blood T cell repertoires in COVID-19. Looking at the study overall: T cells, B-cell-depleted T cells, or PBMCs supplied cDNA or gDNA.

Participant-given clinical history determined each cohort assignment. This sequence was found in a man aged 35 to 55 who had recovered from COVID-19. The sample comprised PBMCs or T cells enriched from blood (not recorded which).

The CDR3 DNA sequence: TGTGCCACCAGCAGAGATTGGGACAGGAGCAATCAGCCCCAGCATTTT. Translated: CATSRDWDRSNQPQHF. This sequence joins TRBV15 and TRBJ1-5, with 8 positions matching TRBD1. V lost 0 bases to trimming and J lost 1 base; unmatched junction nucleotides: 2. CDR1 is LNHNV and CDR2 is YYDKDF in the germline V gene (reference sequence). The CDR3 extends over 16 amino acids.